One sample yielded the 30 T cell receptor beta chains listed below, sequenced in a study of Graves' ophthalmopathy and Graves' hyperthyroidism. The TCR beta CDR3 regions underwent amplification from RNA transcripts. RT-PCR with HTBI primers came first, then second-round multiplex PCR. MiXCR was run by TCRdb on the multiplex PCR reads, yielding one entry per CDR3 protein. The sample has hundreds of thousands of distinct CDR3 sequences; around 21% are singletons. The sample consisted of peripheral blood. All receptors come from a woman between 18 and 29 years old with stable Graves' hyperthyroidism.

The CDR3 DNA reads TGTGCCAGCAGTCGGACAGGGCCCCCCTACGAGCAGTACTTC. It specifies CASSRTGPPYEQYF. The V and J genes are TRBV6-2 or TRBV6-3 and TRBJ2-7, with TRBD1 matching 8 bases. CDR1 is MNHEY, CDR2 SVGEGT, per germline. The V and J ends lost 5 bases and 2 bases, in that order; junction bases with no gene match: 5. The CDR3 is 14 residues long.

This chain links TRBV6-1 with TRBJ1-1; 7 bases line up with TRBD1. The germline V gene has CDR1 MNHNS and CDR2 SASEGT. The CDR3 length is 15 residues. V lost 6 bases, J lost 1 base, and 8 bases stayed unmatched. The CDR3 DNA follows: TGTGCCAGCAGCCTTGCGGGACAGAAGAACACTGAAGCTTTCTTT. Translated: CASSLAGQKNTEAFF.

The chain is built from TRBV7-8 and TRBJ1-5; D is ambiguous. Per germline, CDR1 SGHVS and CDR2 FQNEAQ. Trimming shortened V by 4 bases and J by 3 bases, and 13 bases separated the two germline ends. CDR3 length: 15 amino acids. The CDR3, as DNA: TGTGCCAGCAGCTCAGTGGACCCGAACAATCAGCCCCAGCATTTT. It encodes CASSSVDPNNQPQHF.

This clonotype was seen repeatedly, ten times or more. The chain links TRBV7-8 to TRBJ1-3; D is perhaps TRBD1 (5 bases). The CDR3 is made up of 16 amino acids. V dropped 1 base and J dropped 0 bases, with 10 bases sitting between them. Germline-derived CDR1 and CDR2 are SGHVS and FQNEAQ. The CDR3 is CASSLGGLSSGNTIYF. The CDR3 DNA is TGTGCCAGCAGCTTAGGGGGCCTGAGCTCTGGAAACACCATATATTTT.

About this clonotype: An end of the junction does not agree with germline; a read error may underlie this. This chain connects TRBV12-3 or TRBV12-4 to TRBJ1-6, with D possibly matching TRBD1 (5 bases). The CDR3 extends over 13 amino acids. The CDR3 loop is CASSLGVGSPLHF. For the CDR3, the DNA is TGTGCCAGTAGTTTAGGGGTGGGTTCACCCCTCCACTTT.

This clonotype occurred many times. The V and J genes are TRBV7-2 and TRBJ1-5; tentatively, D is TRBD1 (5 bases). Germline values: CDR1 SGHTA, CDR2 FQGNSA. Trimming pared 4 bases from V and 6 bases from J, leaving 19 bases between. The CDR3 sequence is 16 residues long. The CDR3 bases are TGTGCCAGCAGCTCGGGACCGGCGAGCACCAGTCAGCCCCAGCATTTT. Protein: CASSSGPASTSQPQHF.

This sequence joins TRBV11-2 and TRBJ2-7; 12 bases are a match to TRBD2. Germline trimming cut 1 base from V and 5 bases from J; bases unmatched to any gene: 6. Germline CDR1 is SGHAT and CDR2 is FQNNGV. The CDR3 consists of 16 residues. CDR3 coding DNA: TGTGCCAGCAGCTTAGGGACTAGCGGGATTAAAGACGAGCAGTACTTC. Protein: CASSLGTSGIKDEQYF.

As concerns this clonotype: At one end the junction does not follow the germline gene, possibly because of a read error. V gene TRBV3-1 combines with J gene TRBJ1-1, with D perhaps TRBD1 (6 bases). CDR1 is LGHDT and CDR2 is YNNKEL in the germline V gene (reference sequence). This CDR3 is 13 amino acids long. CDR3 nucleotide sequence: TGTGCCAGCACCCAAGGGGGGCGGGATGAAGCTTTCTTT. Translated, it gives CASTQGGRDEAFF.

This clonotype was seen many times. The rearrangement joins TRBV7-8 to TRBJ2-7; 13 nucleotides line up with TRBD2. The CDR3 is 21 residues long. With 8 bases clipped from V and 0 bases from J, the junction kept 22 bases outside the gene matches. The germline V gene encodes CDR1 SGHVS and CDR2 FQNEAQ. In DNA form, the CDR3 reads TGTGCCAGCCAGGTGGGGGGTCAGAGGACTAGCGGGAGCCCAAGCTCCTACGAGCAGTACTTC. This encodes CASQVGGQRTSGSPSSYEQYF.

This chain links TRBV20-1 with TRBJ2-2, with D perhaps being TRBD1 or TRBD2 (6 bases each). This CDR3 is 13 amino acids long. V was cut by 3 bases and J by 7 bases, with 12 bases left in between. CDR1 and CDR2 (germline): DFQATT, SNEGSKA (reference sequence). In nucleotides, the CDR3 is TGCAGTGCTAGTTGGGGGGCGATCGGGGAGCTGTTTTTT. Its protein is CSASWGAIGELFF.

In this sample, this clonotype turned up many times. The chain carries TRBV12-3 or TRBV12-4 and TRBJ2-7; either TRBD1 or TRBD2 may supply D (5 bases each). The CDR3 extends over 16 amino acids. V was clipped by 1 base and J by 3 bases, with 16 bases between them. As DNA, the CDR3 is TGTGCCAGCAGTTTAGGGTCGGGGACGTTAAACTACGAGCAGTACTTC. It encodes CASSLGSGTLNYEQYF.

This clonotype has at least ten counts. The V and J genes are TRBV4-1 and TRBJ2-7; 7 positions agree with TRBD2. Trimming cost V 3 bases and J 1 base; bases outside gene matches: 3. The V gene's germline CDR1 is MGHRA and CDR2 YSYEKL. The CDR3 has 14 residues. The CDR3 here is CASSHWGGSYEQYF. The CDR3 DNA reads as TGCGCCAGCAGCCACTGGGGAGGGTCCTACGAGCAGTACTTC.

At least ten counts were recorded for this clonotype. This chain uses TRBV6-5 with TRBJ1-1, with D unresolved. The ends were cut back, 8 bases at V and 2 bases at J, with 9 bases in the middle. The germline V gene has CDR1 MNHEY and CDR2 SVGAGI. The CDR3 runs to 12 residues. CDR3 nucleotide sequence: TGTGCCAGCGGTCCTCACAACACTGAAGCTTTCTTT. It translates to CASGPHNTEAFF.

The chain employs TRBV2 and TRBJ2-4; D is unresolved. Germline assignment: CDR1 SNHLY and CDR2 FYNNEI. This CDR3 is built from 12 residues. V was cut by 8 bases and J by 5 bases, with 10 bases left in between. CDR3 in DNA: TGTGCCAGCCAAATAAGCCAAAACATTCAGTACTTC. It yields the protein CASQISQNIQYF.

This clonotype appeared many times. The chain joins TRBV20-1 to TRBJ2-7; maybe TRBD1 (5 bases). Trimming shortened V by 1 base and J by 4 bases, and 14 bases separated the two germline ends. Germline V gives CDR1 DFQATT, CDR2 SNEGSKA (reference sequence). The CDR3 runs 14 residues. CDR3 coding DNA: TGCAGTGCTAGAGGGGGCCTCCACAGATACGAGCAGTACTTC. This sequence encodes CSARGGLHRYEQYF.

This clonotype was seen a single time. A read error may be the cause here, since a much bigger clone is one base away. CDR3 nucleotides: TGCGCCATCAGCTTGGCGGCGGCGCGCCAAGAGACCCAGTACTTC. Protein sequence: CAISLAAARQETQYF. This chain joins TRBV5-1 and TRBJ2-5; D not resolved. The CDR3 loop spans 15 amino acids. In germline, CDR1 is SGHRS, CDR2 YFSETQ.

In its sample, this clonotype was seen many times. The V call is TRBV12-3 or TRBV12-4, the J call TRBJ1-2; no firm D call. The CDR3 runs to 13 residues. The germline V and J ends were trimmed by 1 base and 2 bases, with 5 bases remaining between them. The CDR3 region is CASSLGLNYGYTF. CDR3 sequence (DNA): TGTGCCAGCAGTTTAGGGTTAAACTATGGCTACACCTTC.

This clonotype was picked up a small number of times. The DNA for the CDR3 is TGTGCCAGCAGTGCCATCGGGACAGGGGGCCTAGCAAATCAGCCCCAGCATTTT. This codes for CASSAIGTGGLANQPQHF. This chain links TRBV12-3 or TRBV12-4 with TRBJ1-5, with TRBD1 matching 12 bases. This CDR3 comprises 18 residues. Germline trimming cut 5 bases from V and 4 bases from J; bases unmatched to any gene: 12.

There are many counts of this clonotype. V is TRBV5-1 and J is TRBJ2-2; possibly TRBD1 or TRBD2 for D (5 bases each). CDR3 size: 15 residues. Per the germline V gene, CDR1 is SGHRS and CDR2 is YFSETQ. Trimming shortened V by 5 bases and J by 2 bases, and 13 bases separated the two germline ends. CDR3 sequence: CASRDGTANTGELFF. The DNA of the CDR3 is TGCGCCAGCAGGGACGGGACGGCTAACACCGGGGAGCTGTTTTTT.

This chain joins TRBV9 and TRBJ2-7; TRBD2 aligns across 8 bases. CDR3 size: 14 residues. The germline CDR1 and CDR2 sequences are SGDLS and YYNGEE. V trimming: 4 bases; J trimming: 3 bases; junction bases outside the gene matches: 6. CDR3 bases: TGTGCCAGCAGCCCCGGGACTAGAGACTACGAGCAGTACTTC. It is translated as CASSPGTRDYEQYF. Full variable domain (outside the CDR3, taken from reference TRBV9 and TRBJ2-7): DSGVTQTPKHLITATGQRVTLRCSPRSGDLSVYWYQQSLDQGLQFLIQYYNGEERAKGNILERFSAQQFPDLHSELNLSSLELGDSALYFCASSPGTRDYEQYFGPGTRLTVT.

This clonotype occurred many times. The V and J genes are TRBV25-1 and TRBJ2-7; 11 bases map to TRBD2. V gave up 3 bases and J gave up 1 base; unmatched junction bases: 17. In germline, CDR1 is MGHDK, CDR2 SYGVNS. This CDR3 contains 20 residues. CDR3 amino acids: CASSEVEASGRWVWSYEQYF. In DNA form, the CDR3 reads TGTGCCAGCAGTGAGGTTGAGGCTAGCGGGAGGTGGGTTTGGTCCTACGAGCAGTACTTC.

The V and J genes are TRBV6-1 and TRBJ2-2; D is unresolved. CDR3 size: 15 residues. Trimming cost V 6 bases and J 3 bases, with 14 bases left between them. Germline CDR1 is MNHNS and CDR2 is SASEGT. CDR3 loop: CASSLPGWDTGELFF. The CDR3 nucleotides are TGTGCCAGCAGCCTCCCGGGCTGGGACACCGGGGAGCTGTTTTTT.

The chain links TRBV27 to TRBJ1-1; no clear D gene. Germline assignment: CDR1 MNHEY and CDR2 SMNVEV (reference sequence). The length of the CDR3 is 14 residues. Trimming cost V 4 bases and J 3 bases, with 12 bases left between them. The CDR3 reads CASSSHRSDTEAFF. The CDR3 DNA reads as TGTGCCAGCAGTTCCCATCGCTCGGACACTGAAGCTTTCTTT.

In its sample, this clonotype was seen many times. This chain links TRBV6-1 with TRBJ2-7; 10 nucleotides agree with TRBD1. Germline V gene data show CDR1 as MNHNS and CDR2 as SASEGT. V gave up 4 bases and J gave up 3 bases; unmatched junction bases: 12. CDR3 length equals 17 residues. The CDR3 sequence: CASSGFKPGQGSYEQYF. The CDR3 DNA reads TGTGCCAGCAGTGGATTCAAGCCGGGACAGGGGAGCTACGAGCAGTACTTC.

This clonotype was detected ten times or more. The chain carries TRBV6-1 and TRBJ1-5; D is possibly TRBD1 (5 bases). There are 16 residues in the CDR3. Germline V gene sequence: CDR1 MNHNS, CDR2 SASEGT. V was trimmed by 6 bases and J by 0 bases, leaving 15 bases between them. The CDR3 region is CASSRSGHYSNQPQHF. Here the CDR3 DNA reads TGTGCCAGCAGCCGCTCTGGACATTATAGCAATCAGCCCCAGCATTTT.

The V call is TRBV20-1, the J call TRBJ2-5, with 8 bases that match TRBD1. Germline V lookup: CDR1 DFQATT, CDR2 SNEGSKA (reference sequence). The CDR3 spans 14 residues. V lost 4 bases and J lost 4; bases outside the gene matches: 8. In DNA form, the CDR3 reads TGCAGTGCTACCGACCCAGACAGGGGAGAGACCCAGTACTTC. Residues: CSATDPDRGETQYF.

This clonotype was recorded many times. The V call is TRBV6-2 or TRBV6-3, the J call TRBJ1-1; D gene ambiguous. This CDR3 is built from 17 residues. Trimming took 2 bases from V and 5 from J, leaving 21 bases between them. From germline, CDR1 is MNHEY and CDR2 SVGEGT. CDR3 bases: TGTGCCAGCAGTTACGGCGTTTGGAGGGTTACGGATACTGAAGCTTTCTTT. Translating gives CASSYGVWRVTDTEAFF.

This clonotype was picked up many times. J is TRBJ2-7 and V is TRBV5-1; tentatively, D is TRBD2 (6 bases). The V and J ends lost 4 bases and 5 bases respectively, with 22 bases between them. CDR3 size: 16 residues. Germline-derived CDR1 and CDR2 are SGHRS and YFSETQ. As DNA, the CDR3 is TGCGCCAGCAGCGTTACGGGACTCACGCTAGACCACGAGCAGTACTTC. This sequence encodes CASSVTGLTLDHEQYF.

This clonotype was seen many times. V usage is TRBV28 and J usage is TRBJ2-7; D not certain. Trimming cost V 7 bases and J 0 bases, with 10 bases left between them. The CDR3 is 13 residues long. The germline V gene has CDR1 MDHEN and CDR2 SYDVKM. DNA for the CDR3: TGTGCCAGCAACTTGGTGGGCTCCTACGAGCAGTACTTC. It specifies CASNLVGSYEQYF.

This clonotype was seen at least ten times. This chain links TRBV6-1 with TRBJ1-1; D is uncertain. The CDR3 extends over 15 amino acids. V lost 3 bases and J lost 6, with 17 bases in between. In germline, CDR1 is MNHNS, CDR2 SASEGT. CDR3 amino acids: CASSELPVRTAEAFF. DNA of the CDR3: TGTGCCAGCAGTGAGCTCCCGGTTCGGACCGCTGAAGCTTTCTTT.